The 10 T cell receptor beta chains below all came from one sample that was sequenced in a study of blood T cell repertoires in COVID-19 (dated by TCRdb to 2020 to 2021). Libraries were prepared through the immunoSEQ multiplex PCR assay. Held by TCRdb, this immuneACCESS table contains in-frame sequences only and omits some clones. Under half of the omission traces to an unresolved V gene where checked; the cause of the rest is unknown. For this sample the table gives some 100,000 clones, of which just under 95% were detected only once. Of the sample, 4.5% to 6% falls within the top ten clones. Material for sequencing was peripheral blood. These receptors were collected from a man in his 70s with acute or convalescent COVID-19.

The chain uses TRBV6-6 and TRBJ2-7; 11 bases are shared with TRBD2. Germline V gene sequence: CDR1 MNHNY, CDR2 SVGAGI (reference sequence). Germline trimming cut 6 bases from V and 5 bases from J; bases unmatched to any gene: 9. The CDR3 is made up of 15 amino acids. The CDR3 region is CASSLTSGVYHEQYF. The DNA for the CDR3 is TGTGCCAGCAGCCTGACTAGCGGGGTGTACCACGAGCAGTACTTC.

The rearrangement links TRBV2 to TRBJ1-5, with 8 bases aligning to TRBD1. The CDR3 is made up of 16 amino acids. The V segment lost 3 bases and the J segment 3 bases; nucleotides outside the gene matches: 7. Germline V gives CDR1 SNHLY, CDR2 FYNNEI. The CDR3 reads CASSDPQTGDNQPQHF. CDR3 bases: TGTGCCAGCAGTGATCCGCAGACAGGGGACAATCAGCCCCAGCATTTT.

The chain recombines TRBV6-6 with TRBJ1-4; the match to TRBD1 covers 9 bases. Trimming removed 0 bases from V and 8 bases from J; junction bases left unmatched: 1. CDR3 length: 14 amino acids. Per germline, CDR1 MNHNY and CDR2 SVGAGI (reference sequence). CDR3 sequence: CASSYSGQGEKLFF. The CDR3 nucleotides read TGTGCCAGCAGTTACTCGGGACAGGGAGAAAAACTGTTTTTT.

The rearrangement uses TRBV18 and TRBJ2-5, with 11 bases identical to TRBD2. The CDR3 sequence is 15 residues long. V shed 3 bases and J 3 bases; nucleotides not matched to a gene: 3. The germline gives CDR1 KGHSH, CDR2 LQKENI. CDR3 nucleotides: TGTGCCAGCTCACCGAAACTAGCGGGAGAAGAGACCCAGTACTTC. Protein: CASSPKLAGEETQYF.

This clone showed up just once. The rearrangement uses TRBV4-1 and TRBJ1-6; the match to TRBD1 covers 10 bases. Per germline, CDR1 MGHRA and CDR2 YSYEKL. The CDR3 has 17 amino acids. V lost 0 bases, J lost 6 bases, and 5 bases stayed unmatched. The CDR3 coding sequence is TGCGCCAGCAGCCAAGACAGGACAGGGGGTAGTAATTCACCCCTCCACTTT. The encoded protein is CASSQDRTGGSNSPLHF.

V and J are TRBV6-6 and TRBJ2-1; 12 bases are shared with TRBD2. The CDR3 runs 18 residues. Germline CDR1 and CDR2: MNHNY and SVGAGI (reference sequence). V was pared by 6 bases and J by 4 bases, with 13 bases of the junction left unmatched. Here the CDR3 DNA reads TGTGCCAGCAGACGAGGGAGGACTAGCGGGAAACCTTACAATGAGCAGTTCTTC. Translating it yields CASRRGRTSGKPYNEQFF.

The V and J genes are TRBV5-6 and TRBJ1-6; TRBD1 matches at 7 bases. Germline-derived CDR1 and CDR2 are SGHDT and YYEEEE. There are 17 residues in the CDR3. The J segment lost 5 bases and the V segment lost 4 bases, leaving 12 bases of the junction unmatched. The CDR3 bases are TGTGCCAGCAGCCGGGTATCCGGGACAGTCGATAATTCACCCCTCCACTTT. Translation gives CASSRVSGTVDNSPLHF.

The rearrangement joins TRBV30 to TRBJ1-2; D is undetermined. This CDR3 comprises 13 residues. Germline-derived CDR1 and CDR2 are GTSNPN and SVGIG (reference sequence). The germline V and J ends were trimmed by 0 bases and 3 bases, with 8 bases remaining between them. CDR3 region: CAWSVRRDYGYTF. The CDR3 nucleotides read TGTGCCTGGAGTGTGAGGCGGGACTATGGCTACACCTTC.

The J gene is TRBJ2-5, the V gene TRBV11-2, with D perhaps matching TRBD1 (5 bases). The CDR3 length is 15 residues. V was cut by 0 bases and J by 1 base, with 9 bases left in between. Germline CDR1 and CDR2: SGHAT and FQNNGV. This chain's CDR3 is CASSLEGPPQETQYF. CDR3 nucleotide sequence: TGTGCCAGCAGCTTAGAGGGGCCGCCCCAAGAGACCCAGTACTTC.

The chain joins TRBV12-3 or TRBV12-4 to TRBJ2-7; D perhaps matches TRBD1 (5 bases). V was shortened by 1 base and J by 2 bases, with 6 bases between the two germline ends. The CDR3 is 13 amino acids. The CDR3 loop is CASSLGQTYEQYF. CDR3 sequence (DNA): TGTGCCAGCAGTTTAGGACAGACCTACGAGCAGTACTTC.